Below, one TCR beta chain is given with its context. This clonotype was counted between two and nine times. This receptor's antigen is unknown. No base quality information exists; no much larger clone differs at one position. The data were taken from a study of patients and donors after allogeneic stem cell transplantation (dated by TCRdb to the early 2020s). CDR1 and CDR2, per the germline V gene, are SGHTA and FQGNSA. Deletion took 2 bases off V and 3 bases off J, with a span of 11 bases between the germline ends. The CDR3, from cysteine to phenylalanine, totals 15 residues. This entry keeps only the CDR3 DNA: 45 bases, framed from base 1. Library preparation used RT-PCR. The listed sequencing device is NextSeq 550. TCRdb reworked the public reads: Q25 trimming with fastp, MiXCR clone assembly, productive beta chains retained. Merged by CDR3 protein, the rows form single entries marked with the most common genes and DNA. This sample holds about 90,000 distinct CDR3 sequences; under 50% were observed only once. The leading ten clones occupy more than 55% of the sample.

Source material: blood, either unsorted or a sorted T cell fraction (not recorded which). The sequence joins TRBV7-2 to TRBJ1-3, with no confident D gene call. The origin of this receptor is a human donor who was either an allogeneic HSCT recipient or a stem cell or donor lymphocyte infusion donor (not recorded which). It is not recorded whose cells these are; they may come from a transplant donor. The sequenced DNA is TGTGCCAGCAGCTTATCCCTGAACTTTGGAAACACCATATATTTT. Its product reads: CASSLSLNFGNTIYF.